These 19 T cell receptor beta chains were sequenced from one sample in a study of blood T cell repertoires in COVID-19. Produced via immunoSEQ multiplex PCR; TCRdb's table is partial and in-frame only. Of tens of thousands of clones in the sample, about 75% were seen once. The sequenced sample was peripheral blood. The receptor set was obtained from a woman of 80 years or more with acute or convalescent COVID-19.

The chain employs TRBV7-8 and TRBJ2-7; D perhaps matches TRBD1 (5 bases). The CDR3 has 13 residues. CDR1 and CDR2 (germline): SGHVS, FQNEAQ. The germline V and J ends were trimmed by 1 base and 3 bases, with 7 bases remaining between them. CDR3 coding DNA: TGTGCCAGCAGCTTAGGAAGGGGCTACGAGCAGTACTTC. This sequence encodes CASSLGRGYEQYF.

CDR3: CAWSSRGRGNTEAFF. In nucleotides, the CDR3 is TGTGCCTGGAGTTCTAGGGGGCGCGGGAACACTGAAGCTTTCTTT. The J gene is TRBJ1-1, the V gene TRBV30; 7 positions agree with TRBD1. With 2 bases clipped from V and 1 base from J, the junction kept 7 bases outside the gene matches. This CDR3 has 15 residues. CDR1 GTSNPN and CDR2 SVGIG come from the germline V gene (reference sequence).

The chain links TRBV5-5 to TRBJ1-1; D perhaps matches TRBD1 (5 bases). The CDR3 sequence is 13 residues long. Germline CDR1 is SGHKS and CDR2 is YYEKEE (reference sequence). V was shortened by 1 base and J by 8 bases, with 12 bases between the two germline ends. The CDR3 nucleotides read TGTGCCAGCAGCTTGTATGTGCAGGGCGAAGCTTTCTTT. Protein: CASSLYVQGEAFF.

This chain joins TRBV24-1 and TRBJ2-1, with 9 bases lining up with TRBD2. Germline CDR1 and CDR2: KGHDR and SFDVKD. The CDR3 has 18 residues. J gave up 0 bases and V 4 bases, and 9 bases lay outside the gene matches. CDR3 amino acids: CATSDFKPSGISYNEQFF. The CDR3 nucleotides read TGTGCCACCAGTGACTTCAAGCCTAGCGGGATCTCCTACAATGAGCAGTTCTTC.

Within the sample, this clone is medium-sized. The chain couples TRBV24-1 to TRBJ1-5, with unresolved D. The CDR3 has 14 amino acids. Germline CDR1 reads KGHDR; CDR2 reads SFDVKD. Deletions cut 4 bases from V and 9 bases from J, with 15 bases between. The CDR3 sequence: CATSDRRTRGPQHF. The CDR3 region has the DNA TGTGCCACCAGTGACCGTCGCACGCGGGGGCCCCAGCATTTT.

The CDR3 reads CSVEDRQGLTDTQYF. The CDR3 DNA sequence: TGCAGCGTTGAAGATAGACAGGGCCTCACAGATACGCAGTATTTT. The chain combines TRBV29-1 with TRBJ2-3, with TRBD1 matching over 7 bases. The CDR3 extends over 15 amino acids. After removal of 0 bases from V and 2 bases from J, the junction contained 5 bases not matched to a gene. CDR1 is SQVTM and CDR2 is ANQGSEA in the germline V gene.

The chain links TRBV3-1 (or the pseudogene TRBV3-2) to TRBJ1-2, with TRBD1 matching 8 bases. V trimming: 3 bases; J trimming: 8 bases; junction bases outside the gene matches: 5. Germline V gene data show CDR1 as LGHDT and CDR2 as YNNKEL (reference sequence). This CDR3 has 13 residues. CDR3 sequence (DNA): TGTGCCAGCAGCCACGACAGGGGTGGAGGCTACACCTTC. Protein sequence: CASSHDRGGGYTF.

In this sample, this clone turned up once. This chain joins TRBV6-5 and TRBJ1-1, with 7 bases fitting TRBD1. From germline, CDR1 is MNHEY and CDR2 SVGAGI. There are 14 residues in the CDR3. J gave up 1 base and V 6 bases, and 5 bases lay outside the gene matches. The CDR3 region has the DNA TGTGCCAGCAGCCGGGACAGTGAGAACACTGAAGCTTTCTTT. Its translation: CASSRDSENTEAFF.

V usage is TRBV19 and J usage is TRBJ2-5; 12 bases fit TRBD2. The CDR3 covers 18 residues. Per germline, CDR1 LNHDA and CDR2 SQIVND (reference sequence). V lost 0 bases, J lost 5 bases, and 10 bases stayed unmatched. The CDR3: CASSIEAVTSGSLETQYF. CDR3 bases: TGTGCCAGTAGTATAGAAGCCGTGACTAGCGGGAGTCTGGAGACCCAGTACTTC. Full variable domain (rest looked up from reference TRBV19 and TRBJ2-5): DGGITQSPKYLFRKEGQNVTLSCEQNLNHDAMYWYRQDPGQGLRLIYYSQIVNDFQKGDIAEGYSVSREKKESFPLTVTSAQKNPTAFYLCASSIEAVTSGSLETQYFGPGTRLLVL.

The chain is built from TRBV6-5 and TRBJ1-1; 8 bases fit TRBD1. The junction had 9 bases not matched to a gene; V was cut back by 6 bases and J by 6 bases. The germline gives CDR1 MNHEY, CDR2 SVGAGI. This CDR3 has 14 residues. The CDR3: CASSLKGTGAEAFF. CDR3 DNA: TGTGCCAGCAGCCTCAAGGGGACAGGTGCTGAAGCTTTCTTT.

The chain employs TRBV10-3 and TRBJ2-3; weak D call: TRBD1 (6 bases). Germline assignment: CDR1 ENHRY and CDR2 SYGVKD. The CDR3 length is 19 residues. Trimming removed 6 bases at V and 6 bases at J, with 31 bases between. In DNA, the CDR3 is TGTGCCATCAGGCCCCACGCGGGTTCAGGGGCCGGATCAAGTGATACGCAGTATTTT. Amino acids: CAIRPHAGSGAGSSDTQYF.

The gene calls are TRBV6-2 or TRBV6-3 and TRBJ1-6; D unresolved. Germline V gene lookup returns CDR1 MNHEY and CDR2 SVGEGT. The ends were cut back, 0 bases at V and 5 bases at J, with 5 bases in the middle. The CDR3 has 14 amino acids. CDR3: CASSYSQDNSPLHF. Written as DNA, the CDR3 is TGTGCCAGCAGTTACTCGCAGGATAATTCACCCCTCCACTTT.

The chain employs TRBV28 and TRBJ1-2; D unclear. Germline CDR1 reads MDHEN; CDR2 reads SYDVKM. Trimming removed 2 bases at V and 7 bases at J, with 11 bases between. The CDR3 is made up of 13 amino acids. Here the CDR3 DNA reads TGTGCCAGCAGTTTAAAGGTCGGGGTTGGCTACACCTTC. Translating gives CASSLKVGVGYTF.

The J gene is TRBJ2-6, the V gene TRBV24-1; D gene unclear. V was pared by 3 bases and J by 4 bases, with 6 bases between. This CDR3 comprises 14 residues. Germline values: CDR1 KGHDR, CDR2 SFDVKD. Here the CDR3 reads CATSDAQGANVLTF. The CDR3 DNA is TGTGCCACCAGTGATGCACAGGGGGCCAACGTCCTGACTTTC.

The genes are TRBV20-1 and TRBJ2-6; TRBD1 might be the D (5 bases). This CDR3 region has 14 residues. Trimming cost V 3 bases and J 4 bases, with 10 bases left between them. CDR1 is DFQATT and CDR2 is SNEGSKA in the germline V gene (reference sequence). CDR3 region: CSASVGQGANVLTF. CDR3 nucleotides: TGCAGTGCTAGTGTGGGGCAAGGGGCCAACGTCCTGACTTTC.

The gene calls are TRBV12-3 or TRBV12-4 and TRBJ1-3, with 10 bases that match TRBD1. With 5 bases clipped from V and 6 bases from J, the junction kept 1 base outside the gene matches. The CDR3 totals 13 residues. CDR3 sequence reads: CASSGTGENTIYF. CDR3 in DNA: TGTGCCAGCAGTGGGACAGGGGAAAACACCATATATTTT.

V usage is TRBV2 and J usage is TRBJ2-7; D might be TRBD2 (7 bases). The CDR3 has 13 residues. Germline loops: CDR1 SNHLY, CDR2 FYNNEI. The V end lost 10 bases, the J end lost 3 bases, and 16 bases lay between the germline ends. The CDR3 DNA reads as TGTGCCACCGCCAGAGGGGGGGTCTACGAGCAGTACTTC. The encoded protein is CATARGGVYEQYF.

V gene TRBV7-9 combines with J gene TRBJ2-3, with 7 bases aligning to TRBD2. The CDR3 extends over 16 amino acids. The J segment lost 3 bases and the V segment lost 1 base, leaving 7 bases of the junction unmatched. From germline, CDR1 is SEHNR and CDR2 FQNEAQ (reference sequence). The CDR3 bases are TGTGCCAGCAGCTTAGACAGGCCACTAGCGACAGATACGCAGTATTTT. This gives the protein CASSLDRPLATDTQYF. The variable domain in full, with the rest retrieved from reference TRBV7-9 and TRBJ2-3, is DTGVSQNPRHKITKRGQNVTFRCDPISEHNRLYWYRQTLGQGPEFLTYFQNEAQLEKSRLLSDRFSAERPKGSFSTLEIQRTEQGDSAMYLCASSLDRPLATDTQYFGPGTRLTVL.

J is TRBJ1-6 and V is TRBV28, with no clear D. Germline V gives CDR1 MDHEN, CDR2 SYDVKM. V gave up 3 bases and J gave up 8 bases, with 11 bases separating them. The CDR3 covers 14 residues. CDR3 region: CASSLLRVDSPLHF. The CDR3 region has the DNA TGTGCCAGCAGTTTGTTGAGGGTGGATTCACCCCTCCACTTT.